Shown below are 14 T cell receptor beta chains from a single sample sequenced in a study of cytomegalovirus exposure and HLA in healthy donors. Profiled with immunoSEQ multiplex PCR; TCRdb holds only in-frame clones, not every one. Among around 250,000 clones listed, less than 95% were seen once. The specimen sequenced was PBMCs. The origin of the receptors is a woman aged 25 to 39 in good health and CMV-seronegative.

This rearrangement joins TRBV7-8 to TRBJ1-3; D is ambiguous. Germline assignment: CDR1 SGHVS and CDR2 FQNEAQ. This CDR3 has 15 residues. V was clipped by 2 bases and J by 3 bases, with 11 bases between them. The CDR3 nucleotides read TGTGCCAGCAGCTTAATTAGCCTGGGTGGAAACACCATATATTTT. Translated, it gives CASSLISLGGNTIYF.

V is TRBV11-3 and J is TRBJ2-7; D unresolved. V was clipped by 5 bases and J by 5 bases, with 10 bases between them. The germline gives CDR1 SGHNT, CDR2 YENEEA. This CDR3 has 12 residues. The CDR3 DNA sequence: TGTGCCAGCAGCCACCGACATGACGAGCAGTACTTC. It codes for CASSHRHDEQYF.

The genes are TRBV4-3 and TRBJ2-4; the match to TRBD2 covers 7 bases. This CDR3 has 19 amino acids. Germline V gives CDR1 LGHNA, CDR2 YSLEER. V dropped 0 bases and J dropped 0; count of bases not matched to a gene: 11. CDR3 in DNA: TGCGCCAGCAGCCAAGAGCGGACTAGTGGCTCCTTAGCCAAAAACATTCAGTACTTC. Translation gives CASSQERTSGSLAKNIQYF.

This chain connects TRBV4-1 to TRBJ1-1; D remains unclear. CDR3 length equals 12 residues. From germline, CDR1 is MGHRA and CDR2 YSYEKL. V was shortened by 2 bases and J by 3 bases, with 4 bases between the two germline ends. The CDR3 DNA is TGCGCCAGCAGCCAATTGTACACTGAAGCTTTCTTT. Its protein is CASSQLYTEAFF.

The chain combines TRBV30 with TRBJ2-7; weak D call: TRBD2 (7 bases). Germline V gives CDR1 GTSNPN, CDR2 SVGIG (reference sequence). V lost 7 bases and J 4 bases, leaving 32 bases between the germline ends. The CDR3 covers 18 residues. CDR3 sequence reads: CALEGSRQAGLVGYEQYF. DNA of the CDR3: TGTGCCTTAGAAGGGTCCAGACAGGCTGGACTAGTTGGGTACGAGCAGTACTTC.

V gene TRBV11-2 combines with J gene TRBJ1-2, with D possibly matching TRBD1 (6 bases). Per germline, CDR1 SGHAT and CDR2 FQNNGV. Trimming pared 1 base from V and 3 bases from J, leaving 12 bases between. The CDR3 consists of 15 residues. CDR3 in amino acids: CASSLAQGWDYGYTF. The CDR3 DNA reads TGTGCCAGCAGCTTAGCACAGGGCTGGGACTATGGCTACACCTTC.

The sample holds one count of this clone. The V call is TRBV19, the J call TRBJ2-7; 7 nucleotides line up with TRBD1. CDR1 and CDR2 (germline): LNHDA, SQIVND (reference sequence). CDR3 length equals 12 residues. V shed 3 bases, J shed 4 bases, and the junction held 0 bases outside the gene matches. CDR3 nucleotides: TGTGCCAGTAGTATGGGACAGTACGAGCAGTACTTC. Its translation is CASSMGQYEQYF.

The V and J genes are TRBV11-1 and TRBJ2-3; no reliable D call. V lost 5 bases and J lost 2, with 17 bases in between. Germline assignment: CDR1 SGHAT and CDR2 FQDESV (reference sequence). This CDR3 contains 16 residues. The chain's CDR3 is CASSKNLVQITDTQYF. The CDR3 DNA sequence: TGTGCCAGCAGCAAAAACTTGGTTCAGATCACAGATACGCAGTATTTT.

The CDR3 region has the DNA TGTGCCAGCAGCTTAGAGGGTAGCGTCCGACCCGAGCAGTACTTC. Its translation is CASSLEGSVRPEQYF. V gene TRBV7-2 combines with J gene TRBJ2-7; D may be TRBD2 (5 bases). From germline, CDR1 is SGHTA and CDR2 FQGNSA. Trimming pared 1 base from V and 6 bases from J, leaving 16 bases between. The CDR3 length is 15 residues.

This chain uses TRBV9 with TRBJ1-3, with 7 bases fitting TRBD1. From germline, CDR1 is SGDLS and CDR2 YYNGEE. The CDR3 length is 15 residues. The V segment lost 4 bases and the J segment 2 bases; nucleotides outside the gene matches: 6. DNA for the CDR3: TGTGCCAGCAGCTCCTTTGGGACAGCTGGAAACACCATATATTTT. This sequence encodes CASSSFGTAGNTIYF.

The chain joins TRBV7-9 to TRBJ2-5; 10 nucleotides agree with TRBD2. V lost 1 base, J lost 0 bases, and 8 bases stayed unmatched. The CDR3 has 18 amino acids. Per germline, CDR1 SEHNR and CDR2 FQNEAQ (reference sequence). The CDR3 coding sequence is TGTGCCAGCAGCTTAGGGGTAGGGACTAGCGAGGACCAAGAGACCCAGTACTTC. Its translation: CASSLGVGTSEDQETQYF.

The rearrangement uses TRBV5-1 and TRBJ2-7; 9 bases fit TRBD1. V shed 3 bases, J shed 5 bases, and the junction held 6 bases outside the gene matches. The germline gives CDR1 SGHRS, CDR2 YFSETQ. This CDR3 comprises 14 residues. CDR3 region: CASSSGTGFNEQYF. CDR3 sequence (DNA): TGCGCCAGCAGCTCCGGGACAGGGTTCAACGAGCAGTACTTC.

The chain uses TRBV5-1 and TRBJ2-1; 10 nucleotides line up with TRBD2. Germline V gene sequence: CDR1 SGHRS, CDR2 YFSETQ. The V and J ends lost 4 bases and 5 bases, in that order; junction bases with no gene match: 15. The CDR3 spans 18 residues. CDR3 sequence: CASSPGVAGGFGHNEQFF. The DNA of the CDR3 is TGCGCCAGCAGCCCTGGGGTAGCGGGAGGTTTCGGCCACAATGAGCAGTTCTTC.

CDR3 residues: CASSQASGWGYTF. The CDR3 bases are TGTGCCAGCAGCCAAGCTTCAGGGTGGGGCTACACCTTC. The chain is built from TRBV4-2 and TRBJ1-2; TRBD1 is a possible D gene (5 bases). V was trimmed by 1 base and J by 8 bases, leaving 11 bases between them. Germline CDR1 is LGHNA and CDR2 is YNFKEQ. The CDR3 consists of 13 residues.